The T cell receptor beta chain described here comes from a study of blood T cell repertoires in COVID-19. This table comes from immunoSEQ multiplex PCR, and its TCRdb copy is limited to in-frame clones, with some not included. The table records roughly 150,000 clones, about 85% of them present only once. The J segment lost 1 base and the V segment lost 6 bases, leaving 8 bases of the junction unmatched. The length of the CDR3 is 15 residues. Germline lookup yields CDR1 MNHEY and CDR2 SVGAGI. The TCR was taken from a man of 80 years or more with COVID-19, enrolled during active disease. The material sequenced was peripheral blood. The chain is built from TRBV6-5 and TRBJ2-5; 7 bases line up with TRBD2. This chain's CDR3 is CASSERGLTQETQYF. DNA of the CDR3: TGTGCCAGCAGCGAGCGGGGCCTTACCCAAGAGACCCAGTACTTC.